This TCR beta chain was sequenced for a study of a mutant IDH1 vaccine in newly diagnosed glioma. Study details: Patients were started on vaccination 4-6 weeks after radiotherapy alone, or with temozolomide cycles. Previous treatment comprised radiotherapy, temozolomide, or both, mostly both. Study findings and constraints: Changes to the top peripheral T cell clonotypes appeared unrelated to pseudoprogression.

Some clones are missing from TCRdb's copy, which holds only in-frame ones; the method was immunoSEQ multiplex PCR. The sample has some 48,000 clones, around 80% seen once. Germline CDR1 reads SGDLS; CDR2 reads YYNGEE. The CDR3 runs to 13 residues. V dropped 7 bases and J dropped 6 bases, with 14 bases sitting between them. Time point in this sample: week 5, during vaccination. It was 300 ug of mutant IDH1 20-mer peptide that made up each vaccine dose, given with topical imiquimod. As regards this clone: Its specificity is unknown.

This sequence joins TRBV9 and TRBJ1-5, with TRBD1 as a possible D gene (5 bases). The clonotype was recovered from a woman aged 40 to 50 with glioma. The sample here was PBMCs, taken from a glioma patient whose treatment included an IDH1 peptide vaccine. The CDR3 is CASSVGDGQPQHF. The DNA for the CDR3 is TGTGCCAGCTCCGTGGGGGACGGTCAGCCCCAGCATTTT.